The clone carrying this T cell receptor beta chain was detected only a few times. Its antigen remains unidentified. This record belongs to a study of beta chain features in type 1 diabetes. Staining for CD45RO/CCR7/CD25/CD127/CD95/CD27 allowed sorting of CD4+ naive, central memory, regulatory and stem cell-like memory cells. The whole isolated RNA underwent reverse transcription, so sequencing captured expressed TCRB transcripts. The repertoire was sequenced with immunoSEQ multiplex PCR; TCRdb's copy has only in-frame clones and lacks some. The sample has more than 55,000 clones; 40% to 65% are singletons. Findings and caveats of the study: All four CD4+ subsets of Type 1 diabetes patients contained TCRB CDR3s that were moderately but significantly shorter. Sequencing the cDNA could make cells with high TCR expression show up more than they should.

Sequenced: Tregs from blood. The TCR originated in a woman aged 40 to 50 with type 1 diabetes.

This CDR3 is CASSQGYGGFESYEQYF. CDR3 sequence (DNA): TGCGCCAGCAGCCAAGGGTACGGGGGGTTCGAATCCTACGAGCAGTACTTC. The rearrangement joins TRBV4-3 to TRBJ2-7, with 7 bases identical to TRBD2. The CDR3 consists of 17 residues. V lost 1 base and J lost 1; bases outside the gene matches: 10. Germline lookup yields CDR1 LGHNA and CDR2 YSLEER.